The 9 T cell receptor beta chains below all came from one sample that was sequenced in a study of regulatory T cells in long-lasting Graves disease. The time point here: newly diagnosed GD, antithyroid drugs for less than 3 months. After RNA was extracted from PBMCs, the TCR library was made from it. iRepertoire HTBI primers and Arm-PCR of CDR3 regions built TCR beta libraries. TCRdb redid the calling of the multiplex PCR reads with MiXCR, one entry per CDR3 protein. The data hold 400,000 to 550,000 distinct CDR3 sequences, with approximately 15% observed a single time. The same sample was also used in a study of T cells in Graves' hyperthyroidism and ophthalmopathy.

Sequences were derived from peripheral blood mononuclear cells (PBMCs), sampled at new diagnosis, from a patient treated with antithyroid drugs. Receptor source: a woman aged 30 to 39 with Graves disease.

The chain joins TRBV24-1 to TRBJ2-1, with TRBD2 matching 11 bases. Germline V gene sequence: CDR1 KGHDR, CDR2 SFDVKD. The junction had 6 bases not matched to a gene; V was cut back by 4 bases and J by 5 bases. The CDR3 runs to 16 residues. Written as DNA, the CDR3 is TGTGCCACCAGTGACTTCGGGACTAGCGGCAACAATGAGCAGTTCTTC. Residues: CATSDFGTSGNNEQFF.

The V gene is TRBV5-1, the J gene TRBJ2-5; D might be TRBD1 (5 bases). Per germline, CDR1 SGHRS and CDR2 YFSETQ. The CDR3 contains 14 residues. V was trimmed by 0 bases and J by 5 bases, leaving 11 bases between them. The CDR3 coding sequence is TGCGCCAGCAGCTTGGTAGGGGAAGGGGAGACCCAGTACTTC. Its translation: CASSLVGEGETQYF.

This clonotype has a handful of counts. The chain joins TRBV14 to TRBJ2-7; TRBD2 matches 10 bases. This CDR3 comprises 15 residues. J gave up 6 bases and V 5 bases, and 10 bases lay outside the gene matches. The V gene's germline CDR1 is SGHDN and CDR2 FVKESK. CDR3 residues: CASSVTSGMGSEQYF. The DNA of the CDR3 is TGTGCCAGCAGCGTTACTAGCGGGATGGGCTCCGAGCAGTACTTC.

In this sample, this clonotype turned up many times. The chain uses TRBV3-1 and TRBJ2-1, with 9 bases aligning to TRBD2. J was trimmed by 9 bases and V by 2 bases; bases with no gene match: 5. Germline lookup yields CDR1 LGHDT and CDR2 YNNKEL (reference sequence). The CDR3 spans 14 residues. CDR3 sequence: CASSQFLAGSEQFF. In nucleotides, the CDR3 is TGTGCCAGCAGCCAATTTCTAGCGGGAAGTGAGCAGTTCTTC.

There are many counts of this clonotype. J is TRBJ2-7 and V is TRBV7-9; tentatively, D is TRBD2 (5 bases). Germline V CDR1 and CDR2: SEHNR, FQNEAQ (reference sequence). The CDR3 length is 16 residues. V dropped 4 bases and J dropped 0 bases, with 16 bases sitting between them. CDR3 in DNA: TGTGCCAGCAGCTCCCCCAGGACGGGGAGCTCCTACGAGCAGTACTTC. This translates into CASSSPRTGSSYEQYF.

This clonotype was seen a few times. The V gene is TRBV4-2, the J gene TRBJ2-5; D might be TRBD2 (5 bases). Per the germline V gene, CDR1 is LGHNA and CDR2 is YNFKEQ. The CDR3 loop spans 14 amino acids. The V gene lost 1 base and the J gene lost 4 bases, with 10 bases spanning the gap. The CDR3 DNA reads TGTGCCAGCAGCCAAGGTAACGGAGGAGAGACCCAGTACTTC. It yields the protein CASSQGNGGETQYF.

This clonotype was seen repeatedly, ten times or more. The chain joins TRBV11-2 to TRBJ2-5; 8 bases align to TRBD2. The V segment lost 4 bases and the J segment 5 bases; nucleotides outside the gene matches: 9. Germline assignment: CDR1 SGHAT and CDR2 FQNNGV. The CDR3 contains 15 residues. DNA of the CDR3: TGTGCCAGCAGCTCAGGCAACCCGGGAGGGGAGACCCAGTACTTC. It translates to CASSSGNPGGETQYF.

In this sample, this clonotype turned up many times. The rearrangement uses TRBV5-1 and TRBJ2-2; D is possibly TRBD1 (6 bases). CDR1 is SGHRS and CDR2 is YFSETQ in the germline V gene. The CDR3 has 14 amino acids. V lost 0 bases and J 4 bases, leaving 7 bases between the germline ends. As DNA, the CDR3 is TGCGCCAGCAGCTTGGACAGGGTCACCGGGGAGCTGTTTTTT. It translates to CASSLDRVTGELFF.

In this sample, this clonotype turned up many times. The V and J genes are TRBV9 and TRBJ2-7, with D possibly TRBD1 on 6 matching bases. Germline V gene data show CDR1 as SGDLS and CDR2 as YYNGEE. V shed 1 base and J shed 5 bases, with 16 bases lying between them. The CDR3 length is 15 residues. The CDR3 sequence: CASSVTSDRRDEQYF. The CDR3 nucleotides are TGTGCCAGCAGCGTAACGAGCGACAGGCGGGACGAGCAGTACTTC.